The 8 T cell receptor beta chains given below trace back to one sample, sequenced in a study of blood T cells in healthy people across ages. The authors ran a second PCR of 7 to 11 cycles using a sample-barcoded 5' primer and a J-beta primer mix. A single record per CDR3 protein comes from TCRdb applying MiXCR to the 5' RACE reads. The sample lists about 1 million distinct CDR3 sequences, approximately 25% occurring once. These data also formed part of another study, on T cells of mothers and their children.

The sample consisted of blood. The receptors here all came from a girl aged 2 to 10 in good health.

Concerning this clonotype: Germline and junction disagree at one end, which may indicate a read error. As DNA, the CDR3 is TGCGCCAGCAGCACGGAGGGCAACTCCTACGATGAGCAGTTCTTC. Its protein product is CASSTEGNSYDEQFF. The genes are TRBV5-1 and TRBJ2-5, with D possibly TRBD2 on 6 matching bases. Near its end, the DNA agrees better with TRBJ2-1, so the J call may be wrong. The CDR3 sequence is 15 residues long. Germline CDR1 reads SGHRS; CDR2 reads YFSETQ.

The chain recombines TRBV20-1 with TRBJ2-7; D uncertain. With 3 bases removed from V and 3 bases from J, the gap between germline ends came to 12 bases. CDR1 and CDR2 (germline): DFQATT, SNEGSKA (reference sequence). The CDR3 extends over 13 amino acids. CDR3 nucleotides: TGCAGTGCTAGTGTAAAGGGCTTCTACGAGCAGTACTTC. It encodes CSASVKGFYEQYF.

The chain has TRBV4-3 and TRBJ2-5; D perhaps matches TRBD1 (5 bases). The tail of the sequence fits TRBJ2-1 better, so the J call may be wrong. This CDR3 contains 14 residues. The germline gives CDR1 LGHNA, CDR2 YSLEER. This CDR3 reads CASSQGRQFNEQFF. The CDR3 DNA is TGCGCCAGCAGCCAGGGTCGACAGTTCAATGAGCAGTTCTTC.

The rearrangement joins TRBV6-5 to TRBJ2-2, with a weak D call TRBD2 (5 bases). Germline CDR1 is MNHEY and CDR2 is SVGAGI. V lost 7 bases and J 1 base, leaving 13 bases between the germline ends. CDR3 size: 15 residues. This CDR3 is CASNNEGQNTGELFF. In nucleotides, the CDR3 is TGTGCCAGCAACAACGAGGGCCAGAACACCGGGGAGCTGTTTTTT.

The sample holds a few counts of this clonotype. This CDR3 is CSVKRGDYEQYF. The CDR3 coding sequence is TGCAGCGTTAAGCGGGGCGACTACGAGCAGTACTTC. This chain uses TRBV29-1 with TRBJ2-7; TRBD2 matches 7 bases. V shed 5 bases and J 3 bases; nucleotides not matched to a gene: 4. The CDR3 is 12 amino acids. Per germline, CDR1 SQVTM and CDR2 ANQGSEA.

This sequence joins TRBV5-6 and TRBJ1-2; possibly TRBD1 for D (6 bases). The CDR3 consists of 14 residues. Germline lookup yields CDR1 SGHDT and CDR2 YYEEEE. The V and J ends lost 1 base and 6 bases respectively, with 13 bases between them. The CDR3 DNA is TGTGCCAGCAGCTTGCCCACAGGGAAGCATGGCTACACCTTC. It yields the protein CASSLPTGKHGYTF.

This clonotype turned up a few times. The chain recombines TRBV25-1 with TRBJ2-5; 7 bases line up with TRBD2. Trimming took 3 bases from V and 1 from J; bases not matched to a gene: 8. Germline-derived CDR1 and CDR2 are MGHDK and SYGVNS. The CDR3 has 16 residues. The CDR3 region is CASSENWGGPQETQYF. The CDR3 DNA sequence: TGTGCCAGCAGTGAGAATTGGGGGGGACCCCAAGAGACCCAGTACTTC.

This clonotype has only a few counts. A read error is likely, as this CDR3 ends without the conserved phenylalanine or tryptophan. The V gene is TRBV5-1, the J gene TRBJ2-1; no definite D call. The CDR3 covers 14 residues. With 0 bases removed from V and 7 bases from J, the gap between germline ends came to 11 bases. CDR1 is SGHRS, CDR2 YFSETQ, per germline. The CDR3 sequence: CASSLGGSRNEQFL. CDR3 coding DNA: TGCGCCAGCAGCTTGGGAGGTAGTCGGAATGAGCAGTTCCTC.